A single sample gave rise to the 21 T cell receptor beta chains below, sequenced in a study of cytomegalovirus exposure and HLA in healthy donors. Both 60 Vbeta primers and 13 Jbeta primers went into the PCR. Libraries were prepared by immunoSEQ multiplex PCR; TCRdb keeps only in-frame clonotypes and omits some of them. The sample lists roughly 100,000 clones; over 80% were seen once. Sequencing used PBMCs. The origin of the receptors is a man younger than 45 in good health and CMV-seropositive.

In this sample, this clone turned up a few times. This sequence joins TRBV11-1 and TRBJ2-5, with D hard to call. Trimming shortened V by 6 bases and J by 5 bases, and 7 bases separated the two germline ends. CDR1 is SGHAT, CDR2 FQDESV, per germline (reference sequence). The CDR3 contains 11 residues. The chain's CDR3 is CASRAGETQYF. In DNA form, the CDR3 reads TGTGCCAGCAGAGCCGGGGAGACCCAGTACTTC.

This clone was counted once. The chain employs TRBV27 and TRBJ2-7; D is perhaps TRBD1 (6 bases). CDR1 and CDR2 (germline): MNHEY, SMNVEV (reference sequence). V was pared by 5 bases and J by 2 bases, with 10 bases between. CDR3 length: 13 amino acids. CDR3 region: CASSIGTTYEQYF. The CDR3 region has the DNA TGTGCCAGCAGTATCGGGACAACCTACGAGCAGTACTTC.

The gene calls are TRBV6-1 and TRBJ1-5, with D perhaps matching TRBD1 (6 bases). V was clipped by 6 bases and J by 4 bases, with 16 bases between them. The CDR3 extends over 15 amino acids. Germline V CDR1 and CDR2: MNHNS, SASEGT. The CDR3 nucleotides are TGTGCCAGCAGGGGAACAGGGATGGAGAATCAGCCCCAGCATTTT. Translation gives CASRGTGMENQPQHF.

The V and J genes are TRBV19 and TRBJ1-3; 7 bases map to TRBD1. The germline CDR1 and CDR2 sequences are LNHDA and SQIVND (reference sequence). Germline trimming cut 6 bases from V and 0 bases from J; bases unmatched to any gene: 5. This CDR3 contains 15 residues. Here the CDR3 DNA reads TGTGCCAGTAGGGCCCAGGGGGGCTCTGGAAACACCATATATTTT. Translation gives CASRAQGGSGNTIYF.

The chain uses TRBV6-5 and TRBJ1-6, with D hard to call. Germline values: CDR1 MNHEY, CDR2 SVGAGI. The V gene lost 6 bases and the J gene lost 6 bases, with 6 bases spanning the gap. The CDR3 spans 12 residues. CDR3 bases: TGTGCCAGCAGGTCGGGTAATTCACCCCTCCACTTT. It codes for CASRSGNSPLHF.

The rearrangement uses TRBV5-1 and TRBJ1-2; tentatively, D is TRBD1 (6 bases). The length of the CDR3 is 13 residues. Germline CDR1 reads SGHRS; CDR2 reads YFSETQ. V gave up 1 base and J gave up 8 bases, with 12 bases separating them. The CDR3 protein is CASSLNREGGYTF. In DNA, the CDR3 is TGCGCCAGCAGCTTGAACAGGGAGGGCGGCTACACCTTC.

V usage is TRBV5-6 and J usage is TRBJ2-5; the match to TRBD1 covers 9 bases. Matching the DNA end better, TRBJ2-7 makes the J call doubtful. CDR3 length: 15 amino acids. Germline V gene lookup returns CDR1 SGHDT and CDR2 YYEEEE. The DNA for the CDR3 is TGTGCCAGCAGCTGGGGGACAGGGCCCCCCTACGAGCAGTACTTC. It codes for CASSWGTGPPYEQYF.

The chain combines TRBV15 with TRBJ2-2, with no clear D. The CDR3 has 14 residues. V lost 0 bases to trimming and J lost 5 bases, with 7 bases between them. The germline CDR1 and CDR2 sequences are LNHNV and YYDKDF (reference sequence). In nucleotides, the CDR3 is TGTGCCACCAGCAGAGAGAGTTGGACCGGGGAGCTGTTTTTT. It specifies CATSRESWTGELFF.

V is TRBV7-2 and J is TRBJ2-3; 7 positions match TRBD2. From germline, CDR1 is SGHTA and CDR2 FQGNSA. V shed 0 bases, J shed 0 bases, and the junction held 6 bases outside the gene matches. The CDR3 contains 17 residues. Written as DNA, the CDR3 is TGTGCCAGCAGCTTAGCGCCTAGCGGTTACAGCACAGATACGCAGTATTTT. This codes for CASSLAPSGYSTDTQYF.

In DNA, the CDR3 is TGTGCCAGTAGCCCGGGGACACTCGGCTACGAGCAGTACTTC. This encodes CASSPGTLGYEQYF. The rearrangement links TRBV9 to TRBJ2-7; weak D call: TRBD1 (6 bases). Germline V gives CDR1 SGDLS, CDR2 YYNGEE. The CDR3 length is 14 residues. V lost 8 bases, J lost 3 bases, and 18 bases lay in between.

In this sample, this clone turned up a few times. The CDR3 DNA sequence: TGTGCCAGCAGTTACCGGGGGGGCTCTGGGGCCAACGTCCTGACTTTC. It specifies CASSYRGGSGANVLTF. V and J are TRBV6-6 and TRBJ2-6; 8 bases are shared with TRBD2. This CDR3 spans 16 amino acids. V was clipped by 2 bases and J by 0 bases; unmatched bases: 0. Germline values: CDR1 MNHNY, CDR2 SVGAGI (reference sequence).

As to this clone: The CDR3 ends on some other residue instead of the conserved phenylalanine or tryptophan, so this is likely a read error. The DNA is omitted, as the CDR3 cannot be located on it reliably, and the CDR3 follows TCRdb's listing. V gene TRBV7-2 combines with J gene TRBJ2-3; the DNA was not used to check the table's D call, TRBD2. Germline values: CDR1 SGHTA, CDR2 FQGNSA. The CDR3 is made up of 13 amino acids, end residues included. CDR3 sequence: CASSLVASGPLSI.

The CDR3 here is CASSRGGAETQYF. In DNA, the CDR3 is TGCGCCAGCAGCCGGGGGGGGGCCGAGACCCAGTACTTC. The gene calls are TRBV5-1 and TRBJ2-5; 8 bases agree with TRBD2. The CDR3 spans 13 residues. Germline V gene data show CDR1 as SGHRS and CDR2 as YFSETQ. Unmatched junction bases numbered 4, after V lost 4 bases and J lost 5 bases.

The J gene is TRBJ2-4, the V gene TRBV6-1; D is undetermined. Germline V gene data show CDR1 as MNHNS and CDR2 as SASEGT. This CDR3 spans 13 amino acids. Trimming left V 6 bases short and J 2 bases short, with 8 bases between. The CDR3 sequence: CASRRPPKNIQYF. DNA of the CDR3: TGTGCCAGCAGGAGGCCACCCAAAAACATTCAGTACTTC.

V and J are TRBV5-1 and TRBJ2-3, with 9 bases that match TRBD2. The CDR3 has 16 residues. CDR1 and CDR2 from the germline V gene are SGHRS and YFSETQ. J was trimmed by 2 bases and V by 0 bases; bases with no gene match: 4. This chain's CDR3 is CASSLGTSDLTDTQYF. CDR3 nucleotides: TGCGCCAGCAGCTTGGGGACTAGCGATCTCACAGATACGCAGTATTTT.

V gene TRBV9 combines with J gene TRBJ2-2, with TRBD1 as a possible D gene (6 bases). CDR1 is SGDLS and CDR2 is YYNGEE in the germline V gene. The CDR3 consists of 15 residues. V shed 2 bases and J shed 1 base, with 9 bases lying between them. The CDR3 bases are TGTGCCAGCAGCGTCCGCAGGGGGAACACCGGGGAGCTGTTTTTT. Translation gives CASSVRRGNTGELFF. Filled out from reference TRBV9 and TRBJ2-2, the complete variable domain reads DSGVTQTPKHLITATGQRVTLRCSPRSGDLSVYWYQQSLDQGLQFLIQYYNGEERAKGNILERFSAQQFPDLHSELNLSSLELGDSALYFCASSVRRGNTGELFFGEGSRLTVL.

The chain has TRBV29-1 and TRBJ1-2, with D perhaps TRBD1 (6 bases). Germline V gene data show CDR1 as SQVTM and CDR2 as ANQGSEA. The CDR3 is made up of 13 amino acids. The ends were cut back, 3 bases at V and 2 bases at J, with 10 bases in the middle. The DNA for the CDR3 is TGCAGCGTTGAGTGGACAGACAACTATGGCTACACCTTC. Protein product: CSVEWTDNYGYTF.

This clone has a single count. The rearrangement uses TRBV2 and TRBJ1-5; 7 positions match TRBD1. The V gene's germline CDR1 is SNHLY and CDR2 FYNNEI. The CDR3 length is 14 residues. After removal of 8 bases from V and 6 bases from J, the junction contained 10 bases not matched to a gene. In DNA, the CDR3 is TGTGCCAGCGGGCGACAGGGCCGGGGTCAGCCCCAGCATTTT. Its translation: CASGRQGRGQPQHF.

The CDR3 reads CASSYTTGVGGYTF. The CDR3, as DNA: TGTGCCAGCAGTTACACCACAGGGGTGGGCGGCTACACCTTC. V gene TRBV6-5 combines with J gene TRBJ1-2; TRBD1 aligns across 7 bases. Germline CDR1 is MNHEY and CDR2 is SVGAGI. V trimming: 2 bases; J trimming: 8 bases; junction bases outside the gene matches: 8. The CDR3 contains 14 residues.

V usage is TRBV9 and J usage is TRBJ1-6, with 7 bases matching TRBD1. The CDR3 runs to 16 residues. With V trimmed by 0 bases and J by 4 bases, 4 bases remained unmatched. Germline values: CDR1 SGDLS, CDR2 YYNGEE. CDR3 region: CASSVDTGAYNSPLHF. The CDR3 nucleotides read TGTGCCAGCAGCGTAGATACAGGGGCGTATAATTCACCCCTCCACTTT.

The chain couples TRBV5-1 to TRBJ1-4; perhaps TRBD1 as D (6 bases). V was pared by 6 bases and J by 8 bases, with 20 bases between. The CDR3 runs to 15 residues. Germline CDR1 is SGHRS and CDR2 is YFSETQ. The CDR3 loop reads CASTRAGGAQEKLFF. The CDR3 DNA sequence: TGCGCCAGCACCCGGGCGGGGGGCGCTCAGGAAAAACTGTTTTTT.